This T cell receptor beta chain is drawn from a study of CD8 T cells in Susac syndrome. This CDR3 contains 15 residues. Looked up from germline, CDR1 is SGHAT and CDR2 is FQNNGV. Trimming cost V 2 bases and J 5 bases; bases outside gene matches: 3. Sequencing targeted TCR beta in blood CD8+ and CD4+ T cells. A quantity of about 0.5 to 1 ug RNA underwent reverse transcription using random hexamers. An immunoSEQ multiplex PCR generated amplified TCR beta CDR3 products spanning 54 Vbeta and 13 Jbeta. TCRdb used MiXCR to reprocess the immunoSEQ multiplex PCR reads, holding one entry per CDR3 protein. Of over 150,000 distinct CDR3 sequences listed, around 94% were seen once; the top ten hold approximately 0.099%.

The sequencing sample was made of CD4+ T cells from PBMCs. The receptor comes from a human donor with Susac syndrome. The rearrangement joins TRBV11-2 to TRBJ2-3, with TRBD2 matching over 11 bases. The CDR3 nucleotides read TGTGCCAGCAGCTTACTTGGACTAGCGGGAGATACGCAGTATTTT. This gives the protein CASSLLGLAGDTQYF.